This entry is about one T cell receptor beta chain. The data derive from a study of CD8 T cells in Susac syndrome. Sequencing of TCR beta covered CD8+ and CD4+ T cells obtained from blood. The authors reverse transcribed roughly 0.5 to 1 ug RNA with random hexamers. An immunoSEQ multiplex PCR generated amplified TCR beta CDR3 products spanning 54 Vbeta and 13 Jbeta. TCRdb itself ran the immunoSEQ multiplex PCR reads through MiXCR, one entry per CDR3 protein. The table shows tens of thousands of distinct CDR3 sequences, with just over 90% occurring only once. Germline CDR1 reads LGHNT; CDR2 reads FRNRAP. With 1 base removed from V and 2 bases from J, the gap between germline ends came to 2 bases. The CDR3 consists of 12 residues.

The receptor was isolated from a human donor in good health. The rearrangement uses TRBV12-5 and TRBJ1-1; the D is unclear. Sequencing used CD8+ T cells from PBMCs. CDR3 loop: CASGLGNTEAFF. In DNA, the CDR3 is TGTGCTAGTGGTTTGGGTAACACTGAAGCTTTCTTT.